The clone carrying this T cell receptor beta chain was detected only once. The antigen remains unidentified. This entry is derived from a study of CD8+ T cells in alopecia areata. General study findings and limits: Whether baseline CD8+ expansion is linked to response remains uncertain, given a single nonresponder. Among the 100 top clones, expanded CD8+ clones, like scalp clonality, were significantly decreased by tofacitinib. There were many expanded lesional clones persisting in scalp and blood during tofacitinib.

V was clipped by 3 bases and J by 2 bases, with 8 bases between them. Germline V gene lookup returns CDR1 ENHRY and CDR2 SYGVKD. The CDR3 is made up of 13 amino acids. Treatment described: oral pan-JAK inhibitor, 5-10 mg twice daily. Reverse transcription of extracted RNA yielded cDNA, which provided the sequencing template. Clones were sequenced by immunoSEQ multiplex PCR, and TCRdb holds only the in-frame ones, with some missing. The sample shows fewer than 250,000 clones, about 60% of them seen only once. The source is a human donor with alopecia areata. The starting material was CD4+ T cells sorted from blood, obtained at week 4, from a patient treated with tofacitinib. This chain links TRBV10-3 with TRBJ2-7; perhaps TRBD1 as D (6 bases). CDR3 protein: CAISETGPYEQYF. Here the CDR3 DNA reads TGTGCCATCAGTGAAACAGGGCCCTACGAGCAGTACTTC.